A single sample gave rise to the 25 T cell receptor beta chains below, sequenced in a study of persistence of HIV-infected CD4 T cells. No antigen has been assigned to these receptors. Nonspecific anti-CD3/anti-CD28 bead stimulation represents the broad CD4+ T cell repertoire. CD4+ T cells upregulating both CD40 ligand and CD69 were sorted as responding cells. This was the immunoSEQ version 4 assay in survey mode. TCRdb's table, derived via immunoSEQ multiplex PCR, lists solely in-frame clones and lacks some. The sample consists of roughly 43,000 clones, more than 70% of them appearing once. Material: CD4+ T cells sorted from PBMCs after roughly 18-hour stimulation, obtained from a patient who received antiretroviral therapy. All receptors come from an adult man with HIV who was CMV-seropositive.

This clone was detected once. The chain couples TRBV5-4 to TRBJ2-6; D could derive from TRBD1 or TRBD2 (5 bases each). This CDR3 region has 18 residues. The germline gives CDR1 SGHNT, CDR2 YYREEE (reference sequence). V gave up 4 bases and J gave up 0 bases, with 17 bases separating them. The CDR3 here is CASSPQGRFRSGANVLTF. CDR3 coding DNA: TGTGCCAGCAGCCCGCAGGGACGGTTTCGCTCTGGGGCCAACGTCCTGACTTTC.

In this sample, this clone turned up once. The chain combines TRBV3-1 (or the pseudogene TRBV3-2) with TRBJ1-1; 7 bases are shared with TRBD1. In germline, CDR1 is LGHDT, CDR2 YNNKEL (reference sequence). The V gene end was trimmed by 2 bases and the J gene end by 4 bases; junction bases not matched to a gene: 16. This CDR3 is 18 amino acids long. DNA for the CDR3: TGTGCCAGCAGCCAATATCCGGGACAGATGGTTGCGACCACTGAAGCTTTCTTT. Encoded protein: CASSQYPGQMVATTEAFF.

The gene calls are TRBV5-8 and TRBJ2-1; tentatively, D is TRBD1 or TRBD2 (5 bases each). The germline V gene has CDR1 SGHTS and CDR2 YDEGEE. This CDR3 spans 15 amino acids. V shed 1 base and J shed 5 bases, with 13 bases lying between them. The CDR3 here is CASSLRGEVNNEQFF. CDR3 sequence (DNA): TGTGCCAGCAGCTTGCGGGGCGAAGTGAACAATGAGCAGTTCTTC.

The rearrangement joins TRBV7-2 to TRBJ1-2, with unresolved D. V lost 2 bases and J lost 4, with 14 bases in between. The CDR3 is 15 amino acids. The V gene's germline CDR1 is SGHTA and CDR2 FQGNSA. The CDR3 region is CASSLLRAATYGYTF. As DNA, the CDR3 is TGTGCCAGCAGCTTACTCCGTGCGGCCACCTATGGCTACACCTTC.

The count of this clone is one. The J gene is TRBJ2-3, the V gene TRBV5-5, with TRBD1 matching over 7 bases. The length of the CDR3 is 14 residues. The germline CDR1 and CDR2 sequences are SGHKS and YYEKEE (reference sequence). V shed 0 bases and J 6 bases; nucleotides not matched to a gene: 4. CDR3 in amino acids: CASSLDRGRDTQYF. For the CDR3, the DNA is TGTGCCAGCAGCTTGGACAGGGGAAGGGATACGCAGTATTTT.

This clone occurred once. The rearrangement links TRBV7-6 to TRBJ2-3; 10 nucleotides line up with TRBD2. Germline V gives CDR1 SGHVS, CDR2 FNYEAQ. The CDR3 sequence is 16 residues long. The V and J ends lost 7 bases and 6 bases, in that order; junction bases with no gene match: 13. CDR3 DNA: TGTGCCAGCAAGGCTAGCGGGGGCCCCGGACCGGATACGCAGTATTTT. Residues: CASKASGGPGPDTQYF.

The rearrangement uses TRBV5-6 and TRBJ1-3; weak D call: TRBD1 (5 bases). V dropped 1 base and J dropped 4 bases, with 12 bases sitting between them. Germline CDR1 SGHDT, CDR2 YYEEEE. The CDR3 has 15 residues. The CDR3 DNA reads TGTGCCAGCAGCTTGTCCGGGACGGGAGGAAACACCATATATTTT. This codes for CASSLSGTGGNTIYF.

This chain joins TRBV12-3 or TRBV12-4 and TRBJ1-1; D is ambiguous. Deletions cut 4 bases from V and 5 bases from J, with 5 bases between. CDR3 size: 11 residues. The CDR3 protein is CASSYQTEAFF. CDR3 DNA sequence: TGTGCCAGCAGTTATCAAACTGAAGCTTTCTTT.

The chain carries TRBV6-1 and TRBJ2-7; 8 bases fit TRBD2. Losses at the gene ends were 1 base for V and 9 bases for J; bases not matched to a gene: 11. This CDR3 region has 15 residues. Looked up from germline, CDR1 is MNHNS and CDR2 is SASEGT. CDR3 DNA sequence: TGTGCCAGCAGTGAAGGTTGGGGGGGGACTAGTGGGCAGTACTTC. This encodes CASSEGWGGTSGQYF.

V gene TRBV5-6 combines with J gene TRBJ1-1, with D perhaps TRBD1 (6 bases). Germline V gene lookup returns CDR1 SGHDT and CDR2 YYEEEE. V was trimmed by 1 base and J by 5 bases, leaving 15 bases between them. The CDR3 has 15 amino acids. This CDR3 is CASSLRGRGETEAFF. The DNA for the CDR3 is TGTGCCAGCAGCTTGAGAGGGAGGGGGGAAACTGAAGCTTTCTTT.

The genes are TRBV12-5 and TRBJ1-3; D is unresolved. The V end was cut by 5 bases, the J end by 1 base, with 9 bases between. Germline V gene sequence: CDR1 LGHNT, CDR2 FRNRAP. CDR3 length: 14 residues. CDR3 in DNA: TGTGCTAGTGGTCTTGACGGATCTGGAAACACCATATATTTT. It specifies CASGLDGSGNTIYF.

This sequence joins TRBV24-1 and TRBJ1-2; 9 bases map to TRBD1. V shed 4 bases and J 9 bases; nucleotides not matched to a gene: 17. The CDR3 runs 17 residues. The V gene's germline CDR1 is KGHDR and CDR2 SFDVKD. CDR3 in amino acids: CATSDRATGGRVVSYTF. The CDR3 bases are TGTGCCACCAGTGACCGGGCCACAGGGGGCAGAGTGGTGAGCTACACCTTC.

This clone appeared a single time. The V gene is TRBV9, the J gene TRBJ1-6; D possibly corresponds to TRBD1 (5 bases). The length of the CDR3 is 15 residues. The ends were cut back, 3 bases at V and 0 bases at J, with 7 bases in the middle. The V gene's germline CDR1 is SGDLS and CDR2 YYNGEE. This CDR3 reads CASSAGSSYNSPLHF. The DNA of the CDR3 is TGTGCCAGCAGCGCAGGGAGCTCCTATAATTCACCCCTCCACTTT.

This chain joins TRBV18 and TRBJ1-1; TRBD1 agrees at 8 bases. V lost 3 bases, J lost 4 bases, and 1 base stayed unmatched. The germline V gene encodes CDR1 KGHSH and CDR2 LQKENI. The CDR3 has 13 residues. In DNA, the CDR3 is TGTGCCAGCTCACCCACAGGGGGCACTGAAGCTTTCTTT. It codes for CASSPTGGTEAFF.

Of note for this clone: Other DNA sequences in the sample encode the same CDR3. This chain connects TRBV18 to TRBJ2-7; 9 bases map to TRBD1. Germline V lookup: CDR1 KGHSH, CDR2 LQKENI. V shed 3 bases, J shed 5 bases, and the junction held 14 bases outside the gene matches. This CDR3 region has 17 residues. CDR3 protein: CASSPQKIGTGHHEQYF. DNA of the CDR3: TGTGCCAGCTCACCCCAAAAAATCGGGACAGGGCACCACGAGCAGTACTTC.

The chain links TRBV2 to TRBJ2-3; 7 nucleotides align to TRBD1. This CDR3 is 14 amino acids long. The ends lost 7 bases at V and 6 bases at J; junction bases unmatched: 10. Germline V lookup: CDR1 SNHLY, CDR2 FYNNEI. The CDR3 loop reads CASTRDRGADTQYF. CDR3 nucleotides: TGTGCCAGCACCAGGGACAGAGGGGCCGATACGCAGTATTTT.

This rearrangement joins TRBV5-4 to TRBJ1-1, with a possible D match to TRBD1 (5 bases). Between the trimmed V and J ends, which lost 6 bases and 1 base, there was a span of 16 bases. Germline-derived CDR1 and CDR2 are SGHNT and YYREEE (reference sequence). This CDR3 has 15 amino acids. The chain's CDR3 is CASTSEGQGNTEAFF. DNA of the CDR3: TGTGCCAGCACCTCCGAAGGGCAGGGGAACACTGAAGCTTTCTTT.

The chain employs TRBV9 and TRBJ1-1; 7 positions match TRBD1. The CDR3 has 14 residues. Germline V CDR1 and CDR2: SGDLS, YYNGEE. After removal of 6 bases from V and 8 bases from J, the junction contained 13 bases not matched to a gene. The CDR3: CASTPGTANYEAFF. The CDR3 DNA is TGTGCCAGCACCCCGGGGACAGCTAATTACGAAGCTTTCTTT.

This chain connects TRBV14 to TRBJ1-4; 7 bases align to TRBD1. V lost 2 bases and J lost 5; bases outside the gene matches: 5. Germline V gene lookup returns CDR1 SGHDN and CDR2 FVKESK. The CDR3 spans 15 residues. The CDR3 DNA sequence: TGTGCCAGCAGCCAACAGAGACAGGGAAATGAAAAACTGTTTTTT. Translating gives CASSQQRQGNEKLFF.

The CDR3 bases are TGTGCCAGCAGCCTCCTCGGCGGGGAGCTGTTTTTT. Translated, it gives CASSLLGGELFF. This chain joins TRBV11-3 and TRBJ2-2, with no clear D. Germline V gene data show CDR1 as SGHNT and CDR2 as YENEEA. The CDR3 is made up of 12 amino acids. V lost 5 bases, J lost 7 bases, and 8 bases lay in between. The whole variable domain, remainder taken from reference TRBV11-3 and TRBJ2-2, is EAGVVQSPRYKIIEKKQPVAFWCNPISGHNTLYWYLQNLGQGPELLIRYENEEAVDDSQLPKDRFSAERLKGVDSTLKIQPAELGDSAVYLCASSLLGGELFFGEGSRLTVL.

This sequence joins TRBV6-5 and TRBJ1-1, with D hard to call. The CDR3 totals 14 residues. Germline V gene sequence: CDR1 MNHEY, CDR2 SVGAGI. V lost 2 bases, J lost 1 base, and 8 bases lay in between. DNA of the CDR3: TGTGCCAGCAGTTACGAGAGTCCGAACACTGAAGCTTTCTTT. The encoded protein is CASSYESPNTEAFF.

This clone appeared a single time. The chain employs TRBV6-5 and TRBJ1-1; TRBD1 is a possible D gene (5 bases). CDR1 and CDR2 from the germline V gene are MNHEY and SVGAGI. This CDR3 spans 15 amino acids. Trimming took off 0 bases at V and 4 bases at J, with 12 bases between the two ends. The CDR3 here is CASSYSTAGATEAFF. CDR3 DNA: TGTGCCAGCAGTTACTCGACGGCCGGGGCCACTGAAGCTTTCTTT.

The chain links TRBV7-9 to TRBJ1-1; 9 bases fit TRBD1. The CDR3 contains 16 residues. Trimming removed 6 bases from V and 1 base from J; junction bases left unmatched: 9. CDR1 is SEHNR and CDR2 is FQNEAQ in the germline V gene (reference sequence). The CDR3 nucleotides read TGTGCCAGCAGAAGTAGCGGGACAGGGAGGAACACTGAAGCTTTCTTT. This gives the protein CASRSSGTGRNTEAFF.

The DNA of the CDR3 is TGTGCCAGCAGCTCTACCGGGGAGCTGTTTTTT. Translated, it gives CASSSTGELFF. The rearrangement links TRBV12-3 or TRBV12-4 to TRBJ2-2, with D hard to call. The CDR3 has 11 amino acids. Trimming left V 6 bases short and J 5 bases short, with 4 bases between.

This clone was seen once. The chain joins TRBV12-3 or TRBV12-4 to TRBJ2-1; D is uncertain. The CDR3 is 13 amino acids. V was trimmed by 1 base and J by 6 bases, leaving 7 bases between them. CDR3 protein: CASSLEQFNEQFF. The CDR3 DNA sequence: TGTGCCAGCAGTTTAGAACAGTTCAATGAGCAGTTCTTC.